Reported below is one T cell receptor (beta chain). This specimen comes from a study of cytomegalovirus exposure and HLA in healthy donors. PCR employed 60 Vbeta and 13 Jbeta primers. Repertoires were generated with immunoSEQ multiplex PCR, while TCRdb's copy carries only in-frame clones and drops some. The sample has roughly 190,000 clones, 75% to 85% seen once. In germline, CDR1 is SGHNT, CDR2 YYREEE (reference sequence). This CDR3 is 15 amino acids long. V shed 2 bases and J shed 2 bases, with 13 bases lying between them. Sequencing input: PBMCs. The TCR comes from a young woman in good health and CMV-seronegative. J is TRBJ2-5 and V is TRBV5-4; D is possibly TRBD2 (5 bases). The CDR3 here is CASSFGGLLQETQYF. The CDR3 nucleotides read TGTGCCAGCAGCTTTGGAGGTCTTCTACAAGAGACCCAGTACTTC.